This T cell receptor beta chain appears in the sequencing data of a study of blood T cell repertoires in COVID-19. Looking at the study overall: The United States, Italy and Spain supplied acute and convalescent COVID-19 samples. T cells, B-cell-depleted T cells, or PBMCs provided the cDNA or gDNA that served as material.

TCRdb's table, derived via immunoSEQ multiplex PCR, lists solely in-frame clones and lacks some. The sample has roughly 300,000 clones, 87% seen once. The CDR3 sequence is 16 residues long. Germline-derived CDR1 and CDR2 are SGHAT and FQNNGV. Trimming took 5 bases from V and 7 from J, leaving 20 bases between them. The chain combines TRBV11-2 with TRBJ1-4; D unresolved. This receptor was taken from a woman aged 40 to 50 who had recovered from COVID-19. The sequenced material came from peripheral blood. The CDR3 region is CASSIRGGFGSEKLFF. CDR3 DNA sequence: TGTGCCAGCAGCATTCGGGGTGGGTTCGGGAGTGAAAAACTGTTTTTT. The whole variable domain, filled in from reference TRBV11-2 and TRBJ1-4, reads EAGVAQSPRYKIIEKRQSVAFWCNPISGHATLYWYQQILGQGPKLLIQFQNNGVVDDSQLPKDRFSAERLKGVDSTLKIQPAKLEDSAVYLCASSIRGGFGSEKLFFGSGTQLSVL.